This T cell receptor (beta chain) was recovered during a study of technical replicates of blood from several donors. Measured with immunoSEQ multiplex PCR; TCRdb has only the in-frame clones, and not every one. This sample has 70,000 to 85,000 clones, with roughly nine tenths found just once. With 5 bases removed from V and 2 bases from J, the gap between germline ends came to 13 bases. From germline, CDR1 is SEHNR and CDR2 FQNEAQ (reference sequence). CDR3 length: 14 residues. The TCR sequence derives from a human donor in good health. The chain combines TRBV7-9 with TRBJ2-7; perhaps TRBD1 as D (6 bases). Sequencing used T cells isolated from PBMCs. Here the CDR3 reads CASSARDTTYEQYF. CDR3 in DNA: TGTGCCAGCAGCGCACGGGACACCACCTACGAGCAGTACTTC.